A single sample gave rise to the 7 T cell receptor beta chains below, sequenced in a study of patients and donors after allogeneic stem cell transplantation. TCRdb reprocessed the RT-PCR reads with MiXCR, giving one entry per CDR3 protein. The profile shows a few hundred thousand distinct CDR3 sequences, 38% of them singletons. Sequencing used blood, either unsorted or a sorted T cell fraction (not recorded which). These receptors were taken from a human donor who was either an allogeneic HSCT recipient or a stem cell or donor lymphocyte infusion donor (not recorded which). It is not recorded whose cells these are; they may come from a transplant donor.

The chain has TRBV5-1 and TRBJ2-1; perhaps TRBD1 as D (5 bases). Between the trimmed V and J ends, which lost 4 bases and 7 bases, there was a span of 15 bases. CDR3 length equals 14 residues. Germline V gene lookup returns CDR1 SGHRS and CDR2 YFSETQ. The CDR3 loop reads CASSSPGPQNEQFF. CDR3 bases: TGCGCCAGCAGCAGCCCAGGGCCCCAAAATGAGCAGTTCTTC.

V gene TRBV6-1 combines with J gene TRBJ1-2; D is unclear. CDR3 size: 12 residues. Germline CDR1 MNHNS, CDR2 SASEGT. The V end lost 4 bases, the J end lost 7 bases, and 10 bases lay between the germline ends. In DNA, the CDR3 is TGTGCCAGCAGTGCCCTGGAAATTGGCTACACCTTC. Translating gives CASSALEIGYTF.

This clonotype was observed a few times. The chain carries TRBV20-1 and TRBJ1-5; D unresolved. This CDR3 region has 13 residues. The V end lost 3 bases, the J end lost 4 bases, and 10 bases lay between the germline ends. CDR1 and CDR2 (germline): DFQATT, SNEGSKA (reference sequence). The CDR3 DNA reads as TGCAGTGCTAGTCGAGGGTATAATCAGCCCCAGCATTTT. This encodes CSASRGYNQPQHF.

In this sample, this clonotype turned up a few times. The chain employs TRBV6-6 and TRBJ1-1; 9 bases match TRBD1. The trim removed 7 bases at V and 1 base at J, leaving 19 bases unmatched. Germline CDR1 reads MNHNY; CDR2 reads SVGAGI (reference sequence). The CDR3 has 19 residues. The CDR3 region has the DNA TGTGCCAGCATTCCTACAACAGGGGGCGTTTCTGGATCGAACACTGAAGCTTTCTTT. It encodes CASIPTTGGVSGSNTEAFF.

The CDR3 reads CASTTHGQGNTEAFF. The CDR3 nucleotides read TGTGCCAGTACTACACATGGACAGGGTAACACTGAAGCTTTCTTT. The rearrangement joins TRBV28 to TRBJ1-1; TRBD1 matches 8 bases. V shed 9 bases and J 2 bases; nucleotides not matched to a gene: 11. The CDR3 extends over 15 amino acids. Germline CDR1 and CDR2: MDHEN and SYDVKM.

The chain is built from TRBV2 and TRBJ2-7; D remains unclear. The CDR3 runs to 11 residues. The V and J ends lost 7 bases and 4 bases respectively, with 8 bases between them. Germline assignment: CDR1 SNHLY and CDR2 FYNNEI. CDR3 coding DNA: TGTGCCAGCACTGTCAATTACGAGCAGTACTTC. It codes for CASTVNYEQYF.

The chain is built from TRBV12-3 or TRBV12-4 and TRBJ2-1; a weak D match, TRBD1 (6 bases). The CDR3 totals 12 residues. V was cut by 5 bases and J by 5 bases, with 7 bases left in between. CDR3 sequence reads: CASSPGDNEQFF. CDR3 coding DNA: TGTGCCAGCAGTCCAGGGGACAATGAGCAGTTCTTC.